This T cell receptor beta chain was recovered during a study of cytomegalovirus exposure and HLA in healthy donors. The CDR3 has 16 amino acids. V lost 0 bases and J lost 7; bases outside the gene matches: 10. Germline-derived CDR1 and CDR2 are ENHRY and SYGVKD. The PCR contained 60 Vbeta and 13 Jbeta primers. Clones were read by immunoSEQ multiplex PCR, and TCRdb kept only the in-frame ones, dropping some. This sample's table reports 95,000 to 150,000 clones. On this clone itself: What it recognizes is unknown.

Notes on the study in general: Several V segments, TRBV6-2 and TRBV6-3 among them, could not be told apart and were dropped.

V gene TRBV10-3 combines with J gene TRBJ2-7; 9 bases map to TRBD2. Sequenced input: PBMCs. The source of this sequence is a man aged 30-40 years in good health and CMV-seronegative. The CDR3 DNA sequence: TGTGCCATCAGTGAGTCGTCGATAGCGGGAGCGCGGGAGCAGTACTTC. Its translation: CAISESSIAGAREQYF.